The present T cell receptor (beta chain) was sequenced within a study of blood T cell repertoires in COVID-19. Trimming removed 1 base at V and 7 bases at J, with 13 bases between. Germline-derived CDR1 and CDR2 are MDHEN and SYDVKM. The CDR3 totals 14 residues. Some clones are missing from TCRdb's copy, which holds only in-frame ones; the method was immunoSEQ multiplex PCR. Here the sample spans some 40,000 clones, roughly 87% being singletons. This clone was detected only once. The chain couples TRBV28 to TRBJ1-2; TRBD1 is a possible D gene (5 bases). The source of this sequence is a human donor in a cohort sampled during active COVID-19. Source material: peripheral blood. DNA for the CDR3: TGTGCCAGCAGTTTATTATCCGGTCAGGGTGGCTACACCTTC. The encoded protein is CASSLLSGQGGYTF.